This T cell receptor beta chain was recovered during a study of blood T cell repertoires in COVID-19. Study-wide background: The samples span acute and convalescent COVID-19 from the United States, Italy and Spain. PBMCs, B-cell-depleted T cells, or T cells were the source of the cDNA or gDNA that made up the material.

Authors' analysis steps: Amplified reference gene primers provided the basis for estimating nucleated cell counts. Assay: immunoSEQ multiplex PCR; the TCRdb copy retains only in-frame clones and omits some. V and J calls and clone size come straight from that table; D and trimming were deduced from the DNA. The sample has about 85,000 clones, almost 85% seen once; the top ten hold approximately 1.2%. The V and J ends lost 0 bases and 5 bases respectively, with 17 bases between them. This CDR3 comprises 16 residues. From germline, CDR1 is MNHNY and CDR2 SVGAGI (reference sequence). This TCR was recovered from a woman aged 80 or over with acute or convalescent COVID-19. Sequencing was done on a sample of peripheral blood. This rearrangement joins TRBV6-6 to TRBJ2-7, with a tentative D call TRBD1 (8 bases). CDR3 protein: CASSYSWTGREDEQYF. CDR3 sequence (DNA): TGTGCCAGCAGTTACTCTTGGACAGGGAGGGAGGACGAGCAGTACTTC.